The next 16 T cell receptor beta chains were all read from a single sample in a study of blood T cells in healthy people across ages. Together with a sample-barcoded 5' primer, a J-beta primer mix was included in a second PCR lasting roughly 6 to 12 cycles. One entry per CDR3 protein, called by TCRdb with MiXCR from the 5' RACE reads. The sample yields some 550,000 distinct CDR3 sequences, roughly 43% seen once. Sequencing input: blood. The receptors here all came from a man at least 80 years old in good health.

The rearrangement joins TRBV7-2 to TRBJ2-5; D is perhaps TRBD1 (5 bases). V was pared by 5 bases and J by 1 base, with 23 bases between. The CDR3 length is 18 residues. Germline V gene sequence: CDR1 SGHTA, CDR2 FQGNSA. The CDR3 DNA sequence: TGTGCCAGCAGCAAAAGCCCCGCCTCAAGCAGGGTCCAAGAGACCCAGTACTTC. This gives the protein CASSKSPASSRVQETQYF.

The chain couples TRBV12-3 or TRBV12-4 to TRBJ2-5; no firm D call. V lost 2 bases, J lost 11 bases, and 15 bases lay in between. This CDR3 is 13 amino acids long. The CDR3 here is CASSLRVVDEQYF. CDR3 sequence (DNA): TGTGCCAGCAGTTTAAGGGTAGTCGATGAGCAGTACTTC.

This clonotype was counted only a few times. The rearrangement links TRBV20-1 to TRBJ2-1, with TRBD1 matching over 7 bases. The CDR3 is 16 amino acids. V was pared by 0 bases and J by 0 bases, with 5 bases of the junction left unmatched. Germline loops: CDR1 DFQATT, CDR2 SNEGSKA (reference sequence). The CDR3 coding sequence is TGCAGTGCTAGAGATCCCCGACAGGGCTCCTACAATGAGCAGTTCTTC. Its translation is CSARDPRQGSYNEQFF.

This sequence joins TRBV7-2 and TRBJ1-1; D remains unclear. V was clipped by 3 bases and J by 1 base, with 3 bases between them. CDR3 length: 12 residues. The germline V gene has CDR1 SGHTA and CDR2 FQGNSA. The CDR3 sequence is CASSFGNTEAFF. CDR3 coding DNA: TGTGCCAGCAGCTTTGGGAACACTGAAGCTTTCTTT.

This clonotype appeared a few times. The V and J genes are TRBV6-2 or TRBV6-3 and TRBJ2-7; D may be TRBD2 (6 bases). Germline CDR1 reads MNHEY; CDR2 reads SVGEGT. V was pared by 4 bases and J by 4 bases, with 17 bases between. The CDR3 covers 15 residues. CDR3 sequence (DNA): TGTGCCAGCAGTTCGGGACGAGCGGGTGTTTACGAGCAGTACTTC. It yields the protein CASSSGRAGVYEQYF.

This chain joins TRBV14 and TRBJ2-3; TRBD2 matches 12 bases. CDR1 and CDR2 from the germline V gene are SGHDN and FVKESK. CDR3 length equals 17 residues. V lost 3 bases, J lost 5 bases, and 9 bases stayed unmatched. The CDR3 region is CASSHFRTSGTIDTQYF. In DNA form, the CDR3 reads TGTGCCAGCAGCCATTTCCGGACTAGCGGGACCATAGATACGCAGTATTTT. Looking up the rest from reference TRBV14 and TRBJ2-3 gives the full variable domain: EAGVTQFPSHSVIEKGQTVTLRCDPISGHDNLYWYRRVMGKEIKFLLHFVKESKQDESGMPNNRFLAERTGGTYSTLKVQPAELEDSGVYFCASSHFRTSGTIDTQYFGPGTRLTVL.

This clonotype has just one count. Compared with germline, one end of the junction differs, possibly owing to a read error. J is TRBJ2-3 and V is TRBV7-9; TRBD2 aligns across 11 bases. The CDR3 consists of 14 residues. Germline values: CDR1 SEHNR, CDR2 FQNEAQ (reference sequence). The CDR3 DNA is TGTGCCAGCAGGACGACTAGCGGGGTAGATACACAGTATTTT. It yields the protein CASRTTSGVDTQYF.

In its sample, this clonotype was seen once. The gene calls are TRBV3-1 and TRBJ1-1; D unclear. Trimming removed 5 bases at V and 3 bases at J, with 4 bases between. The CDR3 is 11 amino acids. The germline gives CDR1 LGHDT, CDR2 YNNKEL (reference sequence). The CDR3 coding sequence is TGTGCCAGCAGCACCCACACTGAAGCTTTCTTT. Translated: CASSTHTEAFF.

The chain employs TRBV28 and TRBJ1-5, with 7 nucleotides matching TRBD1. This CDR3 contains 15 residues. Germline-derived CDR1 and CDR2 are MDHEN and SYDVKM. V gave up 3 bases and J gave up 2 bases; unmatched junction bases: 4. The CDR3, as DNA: TGTGCCAGCAGTTTTGCAGGGGGTGGCAATCAGCCCCAGCATTTT. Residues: CASSFAGGGNQPQHF.

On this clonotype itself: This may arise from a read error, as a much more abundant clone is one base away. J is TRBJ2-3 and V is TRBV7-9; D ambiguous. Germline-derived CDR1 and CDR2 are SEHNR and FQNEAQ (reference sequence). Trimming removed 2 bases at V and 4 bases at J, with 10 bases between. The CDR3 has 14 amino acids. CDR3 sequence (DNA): TGTGCCAGCAGCTTAAGGGTGGGCGCAGATACGCAGTATTTT. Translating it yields CASSLRVGADTQYF. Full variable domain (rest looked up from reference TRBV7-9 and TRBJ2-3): DTGVSQNPRHKITKRGQNVTFRCDPISEHNRLYWYRQTLGQGPEFLTYFQNEAQLEKSRLLSDRFSAERPKGSFSTLEIQRTEQGDSAMYLCASSLRVGADTQYFGPGTRLTVL.

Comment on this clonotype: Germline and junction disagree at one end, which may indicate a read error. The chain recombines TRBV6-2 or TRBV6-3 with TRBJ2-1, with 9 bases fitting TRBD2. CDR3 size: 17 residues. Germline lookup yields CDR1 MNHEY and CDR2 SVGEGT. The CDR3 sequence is CASSYPFLAGFYSEQFF. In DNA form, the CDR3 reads TGTGCCAGCAGTTACCCCTTTCTAGCGGGGTTCTACAGTGAGCAGTTCTTC.

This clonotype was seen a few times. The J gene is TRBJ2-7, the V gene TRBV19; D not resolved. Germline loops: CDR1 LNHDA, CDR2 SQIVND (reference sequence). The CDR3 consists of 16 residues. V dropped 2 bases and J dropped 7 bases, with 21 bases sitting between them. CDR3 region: CASSITYATLIGEQYF. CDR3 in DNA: TGTGCCAGTAGTATAACCTACGCGACTCTTATTGGGGAGCAGTACTTC.

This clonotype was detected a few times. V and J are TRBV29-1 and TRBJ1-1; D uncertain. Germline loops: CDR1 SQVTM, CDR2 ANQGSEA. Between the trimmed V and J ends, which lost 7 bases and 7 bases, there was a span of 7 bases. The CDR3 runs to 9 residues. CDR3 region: CSGGDEAFF. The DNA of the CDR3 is TGCAGCGGGGGTGATGAAGCTTTCTTT.

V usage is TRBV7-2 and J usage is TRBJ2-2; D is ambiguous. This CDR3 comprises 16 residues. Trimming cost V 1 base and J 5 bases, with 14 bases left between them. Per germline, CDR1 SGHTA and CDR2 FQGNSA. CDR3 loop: CASSLVSGSGTGELFF. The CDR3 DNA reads TGTGCCAGCAGCTTAGTATCAGGATCCGGTACCGGGGAGCTGTTTTTT.

The chain's CDR3 is CASGLVASEQFF. As DNA, the CDR3 is TGTGCTAGTGGTTTGGTAGCATCGGAGCAGTTCTTC. V and J are TRBV12-5 and TRBJ2-1, with D hard to call. Trimming took off 0 bases at V and 10 bases at J, with 7 bases between the two ends. This CDR3 has 12 residues. From germline, CDR1 is LGHNT and CDR2 FRNRAP.

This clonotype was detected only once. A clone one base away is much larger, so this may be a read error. The CDR3 here is CASSYQHERATRHNEQFF. The CDR3 DNA follows: TGTGCCAGCAGTTACCAACATGAAAGGGCCACCCGACACAATGAGCAGTTCTTC. The chain links TRBV6-5 to TRBJ2-1; no definite D call. CDR3 length equals 18 residues. Germline-derived CDR1 and CDR2 are MNHEY and SVGAGI. V gave up 2 bases and J gave up 5 bases, with 22 bases separating them.